A selection of T cell receptor beta chains follows, all from one sample in a study of T cells in localized non-small cell lung cancer. Produced via immunoSEQ multiplex PCR; TCRdb's table is partial and in-frame only. This sample has roughly 32,000 clones, with approximately 85% found just once. Sample: peripheral blood mononuclear cells, taken before any cancer treatment. Receptor source: a woman aged 40-75 years with stage III lung adenocarcinoma. CDR3s include the opening cysteine and the closing phenylalanine or tryptophan. D genes are given only for firm matches. The size entry is marked missing in some rows and otherwise reads once, few, many or a size class.

V: TRBV6-1; J: TRBJ2-2; D: TRBD1; size: -; DNA: TGTGCCAGCAGCCGCCCAGGGGGTACCGGGGAGCTGTTTTTT; CDR3: CASSRPGGTGELFF
V: TRBV7-2; J: TRBJ2-7; D: TRBD2; size: -; DNA: TGTGCCAGCAGCTTACTAGCGGGGAGATCCGAGCAGTACTTC; CDR3: CASSLLAGRSEQYF
V: TRBV19; J: TRBJ1-1; D: TRBD1; size: -; DNA: TGTGCCAGTAGTATACAGGGGGCGCGGACTGAAGCTTTCTTT; CDR3: CASSIQGARTEAFF
V: TRBV11-2; J: TRBJ1-1; D: -; size: few; DNA: TGTGCCAGCAGCCAAGAGGGCCTGAACACTGAAGCTTTCTTT; CDR3: CASSQEGLNTEAFF
V: TRBV5-1; J: TRBJ1-2; D: -; size: -; DNA: TGCGCCAGCAGCTCATCCGGGACGGCGTATGGCTACACCTTC; CDR3: CASSSSGTAYGYTF
V: TRBV2; J: TRBJ2-3; D: TRBD2; size: -; DNA: TGTGCCAGCAGGTCTGGGGGGGGAGCAACTACCCGATTCACAGATACGCAGTATTTT; CDR3: CASRSGGGATTRFTDTQYF
V: TRBV5-4; J: TRBJ1-2; D: TRBD1; size: -; DNA: TGTGCCAGCAGACACCGACAGGGGGACTATGGCTACACCTTC; CDR3: CASRHRQGDYGYTF
V: TRBV4-1; J: TRBJ2-7; D: -; size: -; DNA: TGCGCCAGCAGCCAAGACAGGGCGGCCTACGAGCAGTACTTC; CDR3: CASSQDRAAYEQYF
V: TRBV18; J: TRBJ1-1; D: -; size: -; DNA: TGTGCCAGCTCACCCCAGGGTGGCACTGAAGCTTTCTTT; CDR3: CASSPQGGTEAFF
V: TRBV28; J: TRBJ1-1; D: TRBD1; size: -; DNA: TGTGCCAGCAGTTTTGAGGGGGCGCACACTGAAGCTTTCTTT; CDR3: CASSFEGAHTEAFF
V: TRBV7-3; J: TRBJ2-1; D: -; size: -; DNA: TGTGCCAGCAGCGCGGACTTGTACAATGAGCAGTTCTTC; CDR3: CASSADLYNEQFF
V: TRBV6-1; J: TRBJ2-3; D: -; size: -; DNA: TGTGCCAGCACTGGAGTGCCAGATACGCAGTATTTT; CDR3: CASTGVPDTQYF
V: TRBV9; J: TRBJ2-7; D: TRBD1; size: -; DNA: TGTGCCAGCAGCGTACTACCGGGACAGGGAACCTACGAGCAGTACTTC; CDR3: CASSVLPGQGTYEQYF
V: TRBV18; J: TRBJ2-1; D: TRBD2; size: -; DNA: TGTGCCAGCTCACGGTTTGGACTAGCCGGAAACAATGAGCAGTTCTTC; CDR3: CASSRFGLAGNNEQFF
V: TRBV19; J: TRBJ1-5; D: -; size: -; DNA: TGTGCCAGTGCCCTGCTGGTGATTAATCAGCCCCAGCATTTT; CDR3: CASALLVINQPQHF
V: TRBV10-3; J: TRBJ2-1; D: TRBD2; size: -; DNA: TGTGCCATCAGCTTTGCAGCTAGCGGGGGATCCTACAATGAGCAGTTCTTC; CDR3: CAISFAASGGSYNEQFF
V: TRBV5-1; J: TRBJ1-4; D: -; size: -; DNA: TGCGCCAGCAGTCCAAGAGGGTATAAACGTGAAAAACTGTTTTTT; CDR3: CASSPRGYKREKLFF
V: TRBV19; J: TRBJ1-5; D: -; size: -; DNA: TGTGCCAGTAGTGCCCCGACAGTAAATAGCAATCAGCCCCAGCATTTT; CDR3: CASSAPTVNSNQPQHF
V: TRBV5-1; J: TRBJ2-7; D: -; size: -; DNA: TGCGCCAGCCGGGACCCAGGGGAAGGCGAGCAGTACTTC; CDR3: CASRDPGEGEQYF
V: TRBV6-1; J: TRBJ1-1; D: TRBD1; size: few; DNA: TGTGCCAGCAGTGATACAGGGGACACTGAAGCTTTCTTT; CDR3: CASSDTGDTEAFF
V: TRBV29-1; J: TRBJ2-7; D: -; size: -; DNA: TGCAGCGTCGACGGGGGGCTCTACGAGCAGTACTTC; CDR3: CSVDGGLYEQYF
V: TRBV29-1; J: TRBJ2-3; D: -; size: few; DNA: TGCAGCGTTGTTAGGGGCCCTAGCACAGATACGCAGTATTTT; CDR3: CSVVRGPSTDTQYF
V: TRBV12-5; J: TRBJ2-2; D: TRBD1; size: -; DNA: TGTGCTAGTGGCGGACAGGGTTACACCGGGGAGCTGTTTTTT; CDR3: CASGGQGYTGELFF
V: TRBV9; J: TRBJ2-2; D: TRBD2; size: -; DNA: TGTGCCAGCAGCGTAGCGGGGGGATCCGGGGAGCTGTTTTTT; CDR3: CASSVAGGSGELFF
V: TRBV5-8; J: TRBJ2-1; D: -; size: -; DNA: TGTGCCAGCAGCTTCGACCATAACTACAATGAGCAGTTCTTC; CDR3: CASSFDHNYNEQFF
V: TRBV7-3; J: TRBJ2-1; D: TRBD1; size: once; DNA: TGTGCCAGCAGCTTCTCCCGGGACAGGGGAGGAAATGAGCAGTTCTTC; CDR3: CASSFSRDRGGNEQFF
V: TRBV19; J: TRBJ1-6; D: -; size: -; DNA: TGTGCCAGTAGTATCGGACAACCTAATTCACCCCTCCACTTT; CDR3: CASSIGQPNSPLHF
V: TRBV2; J: TRBJ1-1; D: -; size: -; DNA: TGTGCCAGCAGGAGGGTGGCCAACACTGAAGCTTTCTTT; CDR3: CASRRVANTEAFF
V: TRBV14; J: TRBJ2-1; D: -; size: -; DNA: TGTGCCAGCAGCCTTACGGGCGGGCAGGCCTACAATGAGCAGTTCTTC; CDR3: CASSLTGGQAYNEQFF
V: TRBV7-6; J: TRBJ1-1; D: -; size: few; DNA: TGTGCCAGCAGCGAAATAAGAGCCGGGGAATCTGAAGCTTTCTTT; CDR3: CASSEIRAGESEAFF
V: TRBV5-4; J: TRBJ1-2; D: -; size: -; DNA: TGTGCCAGCAGCTTGGAGGTTGGCTACACCTTC; CDR3: CASSLEVGYTF
V: TRBV30; J: TRBJ2-3; D: -; size: -; DNA: TGTGCCTGGAGTGTACTGATCCAAACAGATACGCAGTATTTT; CDR3: CAWSVLIQTDTQYF
V: TRBV5-1; J: TRBJ1-2; D: -; size: -; DNA: TGCGCCAGCAGCTCGAGAAACGGCTATGGCTACACCTTC; CDR3: CASSSRNGYGYTF
V: TRBV4-3; J: TRBJ2-3; D: -; size: -; DNA: TGCGCCAGCAGCCTGCGGACAGCCACAGATACGCAGTATTTT; CDR3: CASSLRTATDTQYF
V: TRBV11-1; J: TRBJ1-1; D: TRBD1; size: few; DNA: TGTGCCAGCAGCACAGACAGGGTTAACACTGAAGCTTTCTTT; CDR3: CASSTDRVNTEAFF
V: TRBV7-2; J: TRBJ1-2; D: TRBD1; size: -; DNA: TGTGCCAGCAGTCTGGGACAGCTGAGGGGCTACACCTTC; CDR3: CASSLGQLRGYTF
V: TRBV9; J: TRBJ1-2; D: -; size: -; DNA: TGTGCCAGCAGCGTAGATGGGGTAGGGGGCTACACCTTC; CDR3: CASSVDGVGGYTF
V: TRBV4-2; J: TRBJ1-5; D: -; size: -; DNA: TGTGCCAGCAGCCAAGAGCTTGGCCAAGATCAGCCCCAGCATTTT; CDR3: CASSQELGQDQPQHF
V: TRBV6-5; J: TRBJ2-5; D: -; size: -; DNA: TGTGCCAGCAGCAGGGGAGAGACCCAGTACTTC; CDR3: CASSRGETQYF
V: TRBV5-4; J: TRBJ1-1; D: TRBD1; size: -; DNA: TGTGCCAGCAGCTTGGAGGCCAGGGGGGACACTGAAGCTTTCTTT; CDR3: CASSLEARGDTEAFF
V: TRBV5-1; J: TRBJ2-1; D: TRBD2; size: few; DNA: TGCGCCAGCAGCTTGGGGACTAGCGGGTACAATGAGCAGTTCTTC; CDR3: CASSLGTSGYNEQFF
V: TRBV9; J: TRBJ2-7; D: -; size: -; DNA: TGTGCCAGCAGCGTAGATCGGAATAGCCGAGCCTACGAGCAGTACTTC; CDR3: CASSVDRNSRAYEQYF
V: TRBV2; J: TRBJ1-1; D: -; size: -; DNA: TGTGCCAGCAGTGAAGGAGGTTACACTGAAGCTTTCTTT; CDR3: CASSEGGYTEAFF
V: TRBV7-2; J: TRBJ1-5; D: -; size: -; DNA: TGTGCCAGCAGCTTATCGGGCGGGGTAGGTCAGCCCCAGCATTTT; CDR3: CASSLSGGVGQPQHF
V: TRBV10-2; J: TRBJ1-5; D: TRBD1; size: -; DNA: TGCGCCAGCAGTGAGACAGGGGATAGCAATCAGCCCCAGCATTTT; CDR3: CASSETGDSNQPQHF
V: TRBV6-6; J: TRBJ1-2; D: -; size: -; DNA: TGTGCCAGCAGTCAGCAGGGTAACCTCTATGGCTACACCTTC; CDR3: CASSQQGNLYGYTF
V: TRBV7-2; J: TRBJ1-1; D: -; size: few; DNA: TGTGCCAGCAGTAAGAAGGCGACTGAAGCTTTCTTT; CDR3: CASSKKATEAFF
V: TRBV30; J: TRBJ1-1; D: -; size: -; DNA: TGTGCCCTCGCTTCTAATGTGGACACTGAAGCTTTCTTT; CDR3: CALASNVDTEAFF
V: TRBV28; J: TRBJ2-2; D: TRBD1; size: few; DNA: TGTGCCAGCAGTACGTCCACAGGGGCCAGTGGAGAGCTGTTTTTT; CDR3: CASSTSTGASGELFF
V: TRBV10-3; J: TRBJ1-5; D: -; size: -; DNA: TGTGCCATCAGTGAGTCGAGCTCAACTAGCAATCAGCCCCAGCATTTT; CDR3: CAISESSSTSNQPQHF